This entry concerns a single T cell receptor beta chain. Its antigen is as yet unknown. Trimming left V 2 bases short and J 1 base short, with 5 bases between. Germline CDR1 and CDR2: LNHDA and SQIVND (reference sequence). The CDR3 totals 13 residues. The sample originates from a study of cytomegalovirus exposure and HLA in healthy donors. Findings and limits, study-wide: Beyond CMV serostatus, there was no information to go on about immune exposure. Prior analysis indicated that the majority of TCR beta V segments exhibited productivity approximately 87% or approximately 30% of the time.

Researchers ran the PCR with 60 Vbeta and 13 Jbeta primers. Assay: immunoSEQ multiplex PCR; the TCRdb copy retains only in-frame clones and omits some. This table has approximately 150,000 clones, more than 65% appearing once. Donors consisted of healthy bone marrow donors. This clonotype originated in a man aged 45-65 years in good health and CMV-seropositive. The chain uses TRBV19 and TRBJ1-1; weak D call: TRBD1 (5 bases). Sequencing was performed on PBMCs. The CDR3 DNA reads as TGTGCCAGTAGTATAACAGGGAACACTGAAGCTTTCTTT. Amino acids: CASSITGNTEAFF. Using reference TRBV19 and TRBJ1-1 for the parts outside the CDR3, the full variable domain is DGGITQSPKYLFRKEGQNVTLSCEQNLNHDAMYWYRQDPGQGLRLIYYSQIVNDFQKGDIAEGYSVSREKKESFPLTVTSAQKNPTAFYLCASSITGNTEAFFGQGTRLTVV.